Following are 15 T cell receptor beta chains from one sample sequenced in a study of PD-1 blockade in classical Hodgkin lymphoma. The time point denotes: cycle 4 day 1 (C4D1), after more than five weeks of nivolumab. Each patient relapsed following autologous stem cell transplantation, and prior brentuximab vedotin exposure differed. TCRdb's copy holds only in-frame clones and misses some; the assay was immunoSEQ multiplex PCR. Of tens of thousands of clones in the sample, roughly 78% were seen once. This specimen was peripheral blood mononuclear cells (PBMCs), taken before the fourth cycle of nivolumab. These receptors all stem from a human donor with classical Hodgkin lymphoma.

The genes are TRBV7-9 and TRBJ1-2; a weak D match, TRBD1 (5 bases). The CDR3 has 19 amino acids. V lost 2 bases and J 3 bases, leaving 25 bases between the germline ends. Germline V gene data show CDR1 as SEHNR and CDR2 as FQNEAQ (reference sequence). The CDR3: CASSLRSRGIRGEDYGYTF. The CDR3 nucleotides are TGTGCCAGCAGCTTACGGAGTAGAGGAATACGGGGCGAGGACTATGGCTACACCTTC.

The chain combines TRBV9 with TRBJ2-3, with D tentatively TRBD2 (7 bases). V gave up 0 bases and J gave up 2 bases, with 10 bases separating them. Germline CDR1 reads SGDLS; CDR2 reads YYNGEE. The CDR3 is made up of 15 amino acids. CDR3: CASSVEGGLTDTQYF. The DNA for the CDR3 is TGTGCCAGCAGCGTAGAGGGGGGGCTCACAGATACGCAGTATTTT. The variable domain in full, completed from reference TRBV9 and TRBJ2-3, reads DSGVTQTPKHLITATGQRVTLRCSPRSGDLSVYWYQQSLDQGLQFLIQYYNGEERAKGNILERFSAQQFPDLHSELNLSSLELGDSALYFCASSVEGGLTDTQYFGPGTRLTVL.

As for this clone: Its ends do not fully match the called genes, so a read error is possible. The V call is TRBV20-1, the J call TRBJ1-1, with TRBD1 identical over 7 bases. CDR1 and CDR2 (germline): DFQATT, SNEGSKA (reference sequence). CDR3 size: 10 residues. CDR3 in DNA: TGCAGTGTGGGCAGGGACAGCTCCTTATTT. It codes for CSVGRDSSLF.

The chain links TRBV9 to TRBJ1-6; 9 nucleotides match TRBD1. CDR3 size: 15 residues. Germline V CDR1 and CDR2: SGDLS, YYNGEE. Trimming took 2 bases from V and 7 from J; bases not matched to a gene: 4. As DNA, the CDR3 is TGTGCCAGCAGCGTTCAGGACAGGGGCAATTCACCCCTCCACTTT. It translates to CASSVQDRGNSPLHF.

This clone came up once. The gene calls are TRBV4-2 and TRBJ2-3, with 7 bases matching TRBD2. Per germline, CDR1 LGHNA and CDR2 YNFKEQ. CDR3 length: 15 amino acids. V dropped 4 bases and J dropped 0; count of bases not matched to a gene: 4. CDR3 DNA sequence: TGTGCCAGCAGCCCTCAGACTAGCAGCACAGATACGCAGTATTTT. Translating it yields CASSPQTSSTDTQYF.

The CDR3 DNA is TGCAGTGCTAGAGGTAGTTATGGCTACACCTTC. Protein product: CSARGSYGYTF. This sequence joins TRBV20-1 and TRBJ1-2; D unresolved. This CDR3 is 11 amino acids long. Looked up from germline, CDR1 is DFQATT and CDR2 is SNEGSKA (reference sequence). V shed 1 base and J shed 5 bases, with 5 bases lying between them.

J is TRBJ1-5 and V is TRBV23-1, with D unclear. TRBV23-1 is reported as an ORF; its role is uncertain. The V and J ends lost 0 bases and 7 bases respectively, with 4 bases between them. The CDR3 consists of 12 residues. CDR3 amino acids: CASSQSGQPQHF. DNA of the CDR3: TGCGCCAGCAGTCAATCCGGACAGCCCCAGCATTTT.

V gene TRBV29-1 combines with J gene TRBJ1-2; 7 bases agree with TRBD1. CDR3 length: 13 amino acids. The germline gives CDR1 SQVTM, CDR2 ANQGSEA. Losses at the gene ends were 6 bases for V and 2 bases for J; bases not matched to a gene: 6. The CDR3 region is CSVPGQENYGYTF. The CDR3 nucleotides read TGCAGCGTCCCCGGACAGGAGAACTATGGCTACACCTTC.

The chain joins TRBV7-8 to TRBJ1-1, with D unresolved. Looked up from germline, CDR1 is SGHVS and CDR2 is FQNEAQ. This CDR3 region has 14 residues. V lost 4 bases to trimming and J lost 0 bases, with 9 bases between them. CDR3 DNA sequence: TGTGCCAGCAGCTCACCCCCGATGAACACTGAAGCTTTCTTT. Its translation: CASSSPPMNTEAFF.

The chain joins TRBV21-1 to TRBJ2-7. TRBV21-1 is a pseudogene segment. CDR3 length equals 16 residues. DNA of the CDR3: TGTGCCAGCAGCAAAGGGGGAACTGTAGCTACCTACGAGCAGTACTTC. Translated: CASSKGGTVATYEQYF.

V usage is TRBV27 and J usage is TRBJ2-1; D remains unclear. Trimming removed 0 bases at V and 7 bases at J, with 7 bases between. This CDR3 spans 13 amino acids. Germline CDR1 and CDR2: MNHEY and SMNVEV (reference sequence). The CDR3 nucleotides read TGTGCCAGCAGTTTATCTTCCTTTAATGAGCAGTTCTTC. This translates into CASSLSSFNEQFF.

The rearrangement links TRBV4-3 to TRBJ2-1; D gene uncertain. Trimming removed 0 bases from V and 9 bases from J, with 12 bases in between. This CDR3 comprises 14 residues. Germline assignment: CDR1 LGHNA and CDR2 YSLEER. Written as DNA, the CDR3 is TGCGCCAGCAGCCAAGATTCGGAAGGTGGTGAGCAGTTCTTC. Its protein product is CASSQDSEGGEQFF.

The chain joins TRBV5-6 to TRBJ2-7; maybe TRBD2 (6 bases). Trimming removed 4 bases at V and 0 bases at J, with 17 bases between. Germline-derived CDR1 and CDR2 are SGHDT and YYEEEE. This CDR3 spans 16 amino acids. The CDR3 nucleotides read TGTGCCAGCAGCCCCGCGGGATCTTTAAGCTCCTACGAGCAGTACTTC. Protein product: CASSPAGSLSSYEQYF. Using reference TRBV5-6 and TRBJ2-7 for the parts outside the CDR3, the full variable domain is DAGVTQSPTHLIKTRGQQVTLRCSPKSGHDTVSWYQQALGQGPQFIFQYYEEEERQRGNFPDRFSGHQFPNYSSELNVNALLLGDSALYLCASSPAGSLSSYEQYFGPGTRLTVT.

V is TRBV15 and J is TRBJ2-7; 7 positions agree with TRBD2. CDR1 and CDR2 (germline): LNHNV, YYDKDF (reference sequence). The CDR3 loop spans 15 amino acids. V was pared by 1 base and J by 0 bases, with 3 bases of the junction left unmatched. The CDR3 DNA reads TGTGCCACCAGCAGAGCCGCGGGAGCCTCCTACGAGCAGTACTTC. Protein product: CATSRAAGASYEQYF.

The chain couples TRBV6-5 to TRBJ2-7; D may be TRBD2 (5 bases). Germline loops: CDR1 MNHEY, CDR2 SVGAGI. The CDR3 consists of 15 residues. V was pared by 2 bases and J by 5 bases, with 16 bases between. The CDR3 reads CASSYRGRGLDEQYF. Written as DNA, the CDR3 is TGTGCCAGCAGTTACAGAGGTCGGGGTCTCGACGAGCAGTACTTC.